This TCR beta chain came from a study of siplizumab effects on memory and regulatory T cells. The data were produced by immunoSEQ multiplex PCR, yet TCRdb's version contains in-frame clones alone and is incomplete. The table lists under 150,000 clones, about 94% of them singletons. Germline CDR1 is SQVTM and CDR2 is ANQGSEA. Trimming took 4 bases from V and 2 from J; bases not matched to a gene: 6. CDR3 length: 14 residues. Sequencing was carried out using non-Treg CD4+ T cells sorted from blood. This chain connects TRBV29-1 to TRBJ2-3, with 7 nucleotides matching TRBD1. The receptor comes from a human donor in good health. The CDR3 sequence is CSVGRQGPTDTQYF. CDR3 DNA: TGCAGCGTTGGGAGACAGGGTCCCACAGATACGCAGTATTTT.